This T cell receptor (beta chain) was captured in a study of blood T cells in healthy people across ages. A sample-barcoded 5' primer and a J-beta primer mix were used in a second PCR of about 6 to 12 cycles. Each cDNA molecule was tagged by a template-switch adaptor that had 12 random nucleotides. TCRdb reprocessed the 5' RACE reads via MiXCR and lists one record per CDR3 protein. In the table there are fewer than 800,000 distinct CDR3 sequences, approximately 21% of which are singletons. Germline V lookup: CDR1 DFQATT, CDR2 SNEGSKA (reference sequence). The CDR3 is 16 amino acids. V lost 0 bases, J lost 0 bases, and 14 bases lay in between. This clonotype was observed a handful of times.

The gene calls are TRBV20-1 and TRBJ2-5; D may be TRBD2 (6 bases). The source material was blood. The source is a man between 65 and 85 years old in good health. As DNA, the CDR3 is TGCAGTGCTAGAGATCTGATACAGCGGGACCAAGAGACCCAGTACTTC. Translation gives CSARDLIQRDQETQYF.